This T cell receptor beta chain was recovered during a study of blood T cell repertoires in COVID-19. Study information: Sources were T cells, B-cell-depleted T cells, or PBMCs; the material itself was cDNA or gDNA.

V was shortened by 5 bases and J by 6 bases, with 13 bases between the two germline ends. Germline CDR1 reads MNHEY; CDR2 reads SVGAGI. The CDR3 runs 13 residues. This clone was recorded a few times. TCRdb's table, derived via immunoSEQ multiplex PCR, lists solely in-frame clones and lacks some. The sample lists tens of thousands of clones, approximately 84% occurring once. The sequenced sample was peripheral blood. This sequence originates from a man aged 45-65 years with active COVID-19. The J gene is TRBJ1-1, the V gene TRBV6-5; possible D gene TRBD1, 6 bases. CDR3 coding DNA: TGTGCCAGCAGTCTTAGAGGGGGTTCTGAAGCTTTCTTT. Translation: CASSLRGGSEAFF.